This TCR beta chain was sequenced in a study of T-cell reconstitution after alpha-beta-depleted transplantation in children. V dropped 5 bases and J dropped 3; count of bases not matched to a gene: 8. Germline V gene lookup returns CDR1 DFQATT and CDR2 SNEGSKA (reference sequence). This CDR3 has 15 residues. For TCRbeta, the library was prepared with unique molecular identifiers. TCRdb itself ran the PCR reads through MiXCR, one entry per CDR3 protein. The top ten hold 2% to 2.5% of the sample, which has 500,000 to 650,000 distinct CDR3 sequences, 10% to 15% seen once. Study findings and constraints: At around two months after transplant, the alpha-beta T cells were reportedly derived from several hundred expanded clones that came from non-depleted graft cells. Counts and diversity of T cells one year after transplant came mostly from newly produced T cells. Elevated TCRbeta diversity at day 60 was traced, in some patients, to surviving recipient T cells and thymic progenitors.

This clonotype was detected only a few times. Its target is not known. Specimen: PBMCs, mostly from graft donor cells, collected 360 days after TCRalphabeta/CD19-depleted stem cell transplant. This sequence was found in a male patient younger than 18 who had a stem cell transplant for acute myeloid leukemia, so the T cells may come from the graft donor. The V gene is TRBV20-1, the J gene TRBJ2-1, with 9 nucleotides matching TRBD2. The DNA of the CDR3 is TGCAGTGCTCCCCGACTAGCGGTTGACTACAATGAGCAGTTCTTC. Its protein product is CSAPRLAVDYNEQFF.